These 25 T cell receptor beta chains share one sample of origin, sequenced in a study of cytomegalovirus exposure and HLA in healthy donors. Amplification used 60 Vbeta primers and 13 Jbeta primers. Measured with immunoSEQ multiplex PCR; TCRdb has only the in-frame clones, and not every one. This table holds roughly 45,000 clones, 51% found once. Sequencing input: PBMCs. These receptors originate from a man aged 60 to 69 in good health and CMV-seronegative.

The chain recombines TRBV7-6 with TRBJ2-5; 7 bases align to TRBD1. Germline values: CDR1 SGHVS, CDR2 FNYEAQ. The V gene end was trimmed by 4 bases and the J gene end by 1 base; junction bases not matched to a gene: 6. The CDR3 has 15 amino acids. This CDR3 reads CASSSLTGTQETQYF. The CDR3 bases are TGTGCCAGCAGCTCATTGACAGGGACCCAAGAGACCCAGTACTTC.

The sample holds a few counts of this clone. The V and J genes are TRBV7-9 and TRBJ1-5; the D gene is possibly TRBD1 (6 bases). Germline V CDR1 and CDR2: SEHNR, FQNEAQ (reference sequence). This CDR3 has 14 amino acids. V was shortened by 5 bases and J by 1 base, with 9 bases between the two germline ends. Here the CDR3 reads CASSTGNSNQPQHF. CDR3 coding DNA: TGTGCCAGCAGCACAGGGAACAGCAATCAGCCCCAGCATTTT. Together with reference TRBV7-9 and TRBJ1-5, the CDR3 gives the full variable domain: DTGVSQNPRHKITKRGQNVTFRCDPISEHNRLYWYRQTLGQGPEFLTYFQNEAQLEKSRLLSDRFSAERPKGSFSTLEIQRTEQGDSAMYLCASSTGNSNQPQHFGDGTRLSIL.

The chain is built from TRBV25-1 and TRBJ2-2; 10 bases match TRBD1. Germline assignment: CDR1 MGHDK and CDR2 SYGVNS. CDR3 length: 15 residues. The junction had 6 bases not matched to a gene; V was cut back by 6 bases and J by 5 bases. The CDR3 sequence is CASRTGTGVTGELFF. CDR3 sequence (DNA): TGTGCCAGCAGAACCGGGACAGGGGTAACCGGGGAGCTGTTTTTT.

The genes are TRBV4-2 and TRBJ1-2; perhaps TRBD1 as D (6 bases). Between the trimmed V and J ends, which lost 0 bases and 3 bases, there was a span of 11 bases. The length of the CDR3 is 15 residues. Germline values: CDR1 LGHNA, CDR2 YNFKEQ. CDR3 sequence reads: CASSQDLRGDYGYTF. CDR3 DNA: TGTGCCAGCAGCCAAGATCTCAGGGGTGACTATGGCTACACCTTC.

This clone was seen more than once but under ten times. V is TRBV28 and J is TRBJ1-1, with 8 bases that match TRBD1. Germline CDR1 is MDHEN and CDR2 is SYDVKM. There are 12 residues in the CDR3. V shed 7 bases, J shed 8 bases, and the junction held 6 bases outside the gene matches. In DNA, the CDR3 is TGTGCCAGCATACCCCGGGACAGGGAAGCTTTCTTT. It codes for CASIPRDREAFF.

The chain employs TRBV7-2 and TRBJ1-1; D possibly corresponds to TRBD1 (6 bases). This CDR3 contains 12 residues. Deletions cut 4 bases from V and 10 bases from J, with 13 bases between. Germline V gene sequence: CDR1 SGHTA, CDR2 FQGNSA. CDR3 bases: TGTGCCAGCAGCTACCCCGGGACATCAGCTTTCTTT. This translates into CASSYPGTSAFF.

J is TRBJ2-4 and V is TRBV7-9, with a weak D call TRBD2 (5 bases). CDR3 length: 15 amino acids. V was cut by 3 bases and J by 0 bases, with 9 bases left in between. Per germline, CDR1 SEHNR and CDR2 FQNEAQ (reference sequence). In nucleotides, the CDR3 is TGTGCCAGCAGCTTCGGGGTAGGAGCCAAAAACATTCAGTACTTC. It is translated as CASSFGVGAKNIQYF.

Note on this clone: The sample carries other DNA sequences with the same CDR3. This chain uses TRBV5-1 with TRBJ2-6; the D gene is possibly TRBD2 (5 bases). V lost 0 bases and J lost 2, with 12 bases in between. The CDR3 has 17 amino acids. Germline V gene data show CDR1 as SGHRS and CDR2 as YFSETQ. DNA of the CDR3: TGCGCCAGCAGCTTGGTAGCAGGAGGAACTGGGGCCAACGTCCTGACTTTC. It codes for CASSLVAGGTGANVLTF.

The chain is built from TRBV25-1 and TRBJ2-1; D not certain. Germline loops: CDR1 MGHDK, CDR2 SYGVNS. Trimming shortened V by 4 bases and J by 3 bases, and 10 bases separated the two germline ends. The CDR3 totals 14 residues. CDR3 amino acids: CASSVAGNYNEQFF. In DNA form, the CDR3 reads TGTGCCAGCAGTGTGGCAGGAAACTACAATGAGCAGTTCTTC.

The chain couples TRBV10-3 to TRBJ2-7; 7 positions match TRBD1. The CDR3 spans 14 residues. The germline gives CDR1 ENHRY, CDR2 SYGVKD. V shed 8 bases and J 3 bases; nucleotides not matched to a gene: 10. In DNA, the CDR3 is TGTGCCATCGCCACAGGGGACGGTGTCTACGAGCAGTACTTC. It translates to CAIATGDGVYEQYF.

The genes are TRBV14 and TRBJ2-2, with 10 bases identical to TRBD2. The CDR3 is 14 amino acids. Per germline, CDR1 SGHDN and CDR2 FVKESK. Trimming cost V 4 bases and J 5 bases; bases outside gene matches: 1. This chain's CDR3 is CASSPGLATGELFF. The CDR3 DNA is TGTGCCAGCAGCCCGGGACTAGCGACCGGGGAGCTGTTTTTT.

V and J are TRBV19 and TRBJ1-1; a possible D gene is TRBD1 (5 bases). CDR3 length: 14 residues. CDR1 LNHDA and CDR2 SQIVND come from the germline V gene (reference sequence). V was cut by 6 bases and J by 2 bases, with 13 bases left in between. The CDR3 region is CASRGPDLNTEAFF. The CDR3 region has the DNA TGTGCCAGTAGGGGGCCGGATCTCAACACTGAAGCTTTCTTT.

This rearrangement joins TRBV10-1 to TRBJ2-2; D perhaps matches TRBD1 (5 bases). Trimming took off 0 bases at V and 6 bases at J, with 5 bases between the two ends. The CDR3 contains 13 residues. Germline lookup yields CDR1 WNHNN and CDR2 SYGVQD (reference sequence). CDR3: CASSESGAGELFF. CDR3 in DNA: TGCGCCAGCAGTGAGTCAGGGGCCGGGGAGCTGTTTTTT.

Only a few counts were recorded for this clone. The gene calls are TRBV7-6 and TRBJ2-7; possibly TRBD1 for D (6 bases). The CDR3 length is 17 residues. Trimming removed 4 bases from V and 3 bases from J, with 22 bases in between. Germline V lookup: CDR1 SGHVS, CDR2 FNYEAQ. The DNA of the CDR3 is TGTGCCAGCAGCTCCCTTCCTGGGCAGGGGAATTACTACGAGCAGTACTTC. Its protein is CASSSLPGQGNYYEQYF.

This clone was picked up a small number of times. The rearrangement joins TRBV30 to TRBJ2-7, with D unclear. Trimming took 2 bases from V and 2 from J, leaving 19 bases between them. The CDR3 is made up of 16 amino acids. CDR1 and CDR2 (germline): GTSNPN, SVGIG (reference sequence). In nucleotides, the CDR3 is TGTGCCTGGAGTCACGTGTACAGACGAGTTACCTACGAGCAGTACTTC. Translation gives CAWSHVYRRVTYEQYF.

This rearrangement joins TRBV5-4 to TRBJ1-3, with TRBD1 matching over 10 bases. Germline trimming cut 4 bases from V and 4 bases from J; bases unmatched to any gene: 8. Germline lookup yields CDR1 SGHNT and CDR2 YYREEE (reference sequence). The CDR3 consists of 16 residues. CDR3 region: CASSLPGTGAGNTIYF. CDR3 DNA: TGTGCCAGCAGCCTTCCCGGGACAGGGGCCGGAAACACCATATATTTT.

The genes are TRBV18 and TRBJ1-2; a weak D match, TRBD1 (6 bases). The CDR3 has 14 amino acids. Germline-derived CDR1 and CDR2 are KGHSH and LQKENI. The V and J ends lost 2 bases and 6 bases respectively, with 13 bases between them. CDR3 DNA: TGTGCCAGCTCACCAATGGACAGCTCTGATGGCTACACCTTC. Protein: CASSPMDSSDGYTF.

The genes are TRBV27 and TRBJ1-2; D is undetermined. V lost 3 bases to trimming and J lost 2 bases, with 7 bases between them. The germline CDR1 and CDR2 sequences are MNHEY and SMNVEV (reference sequence). The CDR3 extends over 13 amino acids. CDR3 sequence (DNA): TGTGCCAGCAGTTTCGGACTCAACTATGGCTACACCTTC. Amino acids: CASSFGLNYGYTF.

The chain uses TRBV10-3 and TRBJ2-2; the match to TRBD2 covers 11 bases. V gave up 4 bases and J gave up 5 bases; unmatched junction bases: 12. From germline, CDR1 is ENHRY and CDR2 SYGVKD. The CDR3 is 18 amino acids. The CDR3 loop reads CAISALFSGRADTGELFF. The CDR3 region has the DNA TGTGCCATCAGTGCCCTCTTTAGCGGGAGGGCCGATACCGGGGAGCTGTTTTTT.

This chain's CDR3 is CASSPELSGISSYEQYF. As DNA, the CDR3 is TGCGCCAGCAGCCCCGAACTCAGCGGGATCAGCTCCTACGAGCAGTACTTC. V gene TRBV5-1 combines with J gene TRBJ2-7; 7 nucleotides align to TRBD2. The CDR3 covers 17 residues. V gave up 4 bases and J gave up 0 bases; unmatched junction bases: 13. The germline CDR1 and CDR2 sequences are SGHRS and YFSETQ.

The rearrangement links TRBV27 to TRBJ1-2; the D gene is possibly TRBD1 (6 bases). The V end lost 5 bases, the J end lost 4 bases, and 11 bases lay between the germline ends. The CDR3 loop spans 13 amino acids. CDR1 is MNHEY, CDR2 SMNVEV, per germline (reference sequence). CDR3 protein: CASSPDRVYGYTF. The DNA for the CDR3 is TGTGCCAGCAGTCCGGACAGAGTCTATGGCTACACCTTC.

J is TRBJ2-3 and V is TRBV30; the D is unclear. The germline V gene has CDR1 GTSNPN and CDR2 SVGIG (reference sequence). V lost 7 bases and J 2 bases, leaving 13 bases between the germline ends. The length of the CDR3 is 13 residues. The CDR3 loop is CASRPGTTDTQYF. The CDR3, as DNA: TGTGCCTCCCGGCCAGGCACCACAGATACGCAGTATTTT.

The chain is built from TRBV6-5 and TRBJ2-1; no clear D. Trimming took 5 bases from V and 5 from J, leaving 13 bases between them. From germline, CDR1 is MNHEY and CDR2 SVGAGI. The CDR3 sequence is 14 residues long. The CDR3 DNA reads TGTGCCAGCAGTCCCTTGCGGAGCCACAATGAGCAGTTCTTC. This codes for CASSPLRSHNEQFF.

In its sample, this clone was seen a few times. The V and J genes are TRBV7-6 and TRBJ2-7; D possibly corresponds to TRBD1 (5 bases). CDR1 and CDR2 from the germline V gene are SGHVS and FNYEAQ. This CDR3 has 13 residues. The V gene lost 5 bases and the J gene lost 3 bases, with 11 bases spanning the gap. The CDR3 DNA follows: TGTGCCAGCAGCCCTGGGGCAGGCTACGAGCAGTACTTC. It translates to CASSPGAGYEQYF.

The V call is TRBV4-3, the J call TRBJ2-7; D is possibly TRBD1 (6 bases). Per the germline V gene, CDR1 is LGHNA and CDR2 is YSLEER. The CDR3 runs to 14 residues. The V gene lost 1 base and the J gene lost 7 bases, with 14 bases spanning the gap. CDR3 bases: TGCGCCAGCAGCCAAGGCCCTACAGACAGGGAGCAGTACTTC. Protein product: CASSQGPTDREQYF.